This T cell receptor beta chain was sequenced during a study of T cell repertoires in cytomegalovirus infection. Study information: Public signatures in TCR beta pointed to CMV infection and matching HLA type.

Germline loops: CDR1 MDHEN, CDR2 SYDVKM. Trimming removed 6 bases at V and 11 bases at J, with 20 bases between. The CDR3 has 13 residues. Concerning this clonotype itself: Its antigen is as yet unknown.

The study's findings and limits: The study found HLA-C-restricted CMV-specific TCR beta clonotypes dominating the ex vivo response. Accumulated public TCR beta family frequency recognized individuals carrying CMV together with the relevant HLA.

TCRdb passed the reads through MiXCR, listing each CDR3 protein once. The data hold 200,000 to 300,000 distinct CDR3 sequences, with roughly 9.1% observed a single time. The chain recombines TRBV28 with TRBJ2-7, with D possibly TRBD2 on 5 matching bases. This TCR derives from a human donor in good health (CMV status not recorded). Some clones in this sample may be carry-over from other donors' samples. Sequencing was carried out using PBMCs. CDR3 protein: CASRPGNGPLEYF. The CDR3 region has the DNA TGTGCCAGCAGGCCCGGGAACGGGCCCCTTGAGTACTTC.